This T cell receptor (beta chain) was captured in a study of T-cell memory formation after mild COVID-19. Using its own MiXCR run on the 5' RACE reads, TCRdb lists one record per CDR3 protein. The sample yields approximately 430,000 distinct CDR3 sequences, less than 25% seen once. This clonotype was counted a few times. Its matching antigen is unknown. Germline V gene data show CDR1 as SQVTM and CDR2 as ANQGSEA. Deletions cut 6 bases from V and 0 bases from J, with 14 bases between. The CDR3 has 14 residues. Study results and caveats: Largely, contracting CD4+ clones fell within CM and EM, and contracting CD8+ clones within EMRA.

This TCR was recovered from an adult woman who had mild COVID-19 (a few samples of this study predate the infection). Cell type and time point are not known. The sequenced sample was PBMCs or a T cell subset sorted from them (not recorded which). This sequence joins TRBV29-1 and TRBJ1-1; weak D call: TRBD1 (5 bases). DNA for the CDR3: TGCAGCGTAGTGGGGCAGACTCTGAACACTGAAGCTTTCTTT. It is translated as CSVVGQTLNTEAFF.